The 25 T cell receptor beta chains listed next were all sequenced from one sample in a study of T cells in Graves' hyperthyroidism and ophthalmopathy. There were TCR beta CDR3 regions amplified from RNA transcripts. The HTBI primer set was used in a first-round RT-PCR of the TCR CDR3. TCRdb called the multiplex PCR reads again in MiXCR, with one record for every CDR3 protein. Of 380,000 or so distinct CDR3 sequences listed, roughly 12% are singletons. The sample taken for sequencing was blood. The receptors here all came from a man younger than 40 with Graves' hyperthyroidism that later progressed to Graves' ophthalmopathy.

The chain uses TRBV7-2 and TRBJ1-1; 7 bases fit TRBD1. CDR1 is SGHTA and CDR2 is FQGNSA in the germline V gene. The CDR3 sequence is 14 residues long. The trim removed 5 bases at V and 4 bases at J, leaving 7 bases unmatched. CDR3 DNA: TGTGCCAGCAGCCCTAACTCAGGGGGCACTGAAGCTTTCTTT. Its translation is CASSPNSGGTEAFF.

This clonotype was recorded many times. The chain has TRBV20-1 and TRBJ2-7; TRBD1 is a possible D gene (5 bases). This CDR3 has 12 amino acids. V shed 3 bases and J shed 3 bases, with 9 bases lying between them. Germline V gene sequence: CDR1 DFQATT, CDR2 SNEGSKA (reference sequence). The CDR3 loop is CSASPDSYEQYF. The DNA for the CDR3 is TGCAGTGCTAGTCCTGACAGCTACGAGCAGTACTTC.

A few counts support this clonotype. The chain has TRBV6-1 and TRBJ1-2; 7 nucleotides agree with TRBD1. J was trimmed by 6 bases and V by 4 bases; bases with no gene match: 8. The CDR3 is 14 amino acids. CDR1 is MNHNS, CDR2 SASEGT, per germline. The CDR3 sequence is CASSALRDSDGYTF. In nucleotides, the CDR3 is TGTGCCAGCAGTGCCCTCCGGGACAGCGATGGCTACACCTTC.

This clonotype was detected many times. The chain combines TRBV28 with TRBJ1-2; no definite D call. V was cut by 3 bases and J by 4 bases, with 15 bases left in between. CDR1 and CDR2 (germline): MDHEN, SYDVKM. CDR3 length: 15 residues. CDR3 DNA: TGTGCCAGCAGTTTTAGATTCCGGGCAACCTATGGCTACACCTTC. It translates to CASSFRFRATYGYTF.

This clonotype was recorded at least ten times. This chain connects TRBV28 to TRBJ2-7; 8 positions match TRBD1. After removal of 7 bases from V and 3 bases from J, the junction contained 8 bases not matched to a gene. The germline V gene has CDR1 MDHEN and CDR2 SYDVKM. CDR3 length: 14 residues. CDR3 protein: CASTPTGAIYEQYF. CDR3 sequence (DNA): TGTGCCAGCACCCCGACAGGGGCGATCTACGAGCAGTACTTC.

In its sample, this clonotype was seen many times. The chain employs TRBV6-5 and TRBJ1-6; TRBD1 might be the D (5 bases). Trimming shortened V by 2 bases and J by 6 bases, and 11 bases separated the two germline ends. The germline gives CDR1 MNHEY, CDR2 SVGAGI. This CDR3 comprises 15 residues. The CDR3 DNA reads TGTGCCAGCAGTTACGATGGGACGGGTAATTCACCCCTCCACTTT. Amino acid sequence: CASSYDGTGNSPLHF.

The chain recombines TRBV19 with TRBJ2-7; 13 bases are a match to TRBD2. The J segment lost 2 bases and the V segment lost 0 bases, leaving 1 base of the junction unmatched. This CDR3 spans 16 amino acids. Germline values: CDR1 LNHDA, CDR2 SQIVND (reference sequence). CDR3 sequence: CASSIDGTSGAYEQYF. The CDR3 nucleotides are TGTGCCAGTAGTATAGATGGGACTAGCGGGGCCTACGAGCAGTACTTC.

In its sample, this clonotype was seen many times. The CDR3 region is CASSLGTGDYGYTF. The DNA for the CDR3 is TGTGCCAGCAGCTTGGGAACAGGGGACTATGGCTACACCTTC. The V and J genes are TRBV11-2 and TRBJ1-2; 7 bases fit TRBD1. The CDR3 spans 14 residues. The germline V gene has CDR1 SGHAT and CDR2 FQNNGV. V was pared by 3 bases and J by 3 bases, with 4 bases of the junction left unmatched.

The rearrangement joins TRBV30 to TRBJ2-1, with a tentative D call TRBD2 (5 bases). The germline V gene encodes CDR1 GTSNPN and CDR2 SVGIG (reference sequence). The CDR3 has 14 residues. Trimming pared 4 bases from V and 3 bases from J, leaving 13 bases between. The CDR3 spells CAWTPGGYYNEQFF. The CDR3 nucleotides read TGTGCCTGGACACCAGGAGGCTACTACAATGAGCAGTTCTTC.

The J gene is TRBJ2-1, the V gene TRBV20-1, with D possibly being TRBD2 (5 bases). Trimming pared 3 bases from V and 3 bases from J, leaving 15 bases between. Germline V gene lookup returns CDR1 DFQATT and CDR2 SNEGSKA (reference sequence). The CDR3 has 15 amino acids. The CDR3 protein is CSASDLSRDYNEQFF. CDR3 DNA sequence: TGCAGTGCTAGCGACCTTTCCCGGGACTACAATGAGCAGTTCTTC.

This chain connects TRBV5-1 to TRBJ1-3; perhaps TRBD1 as D (5 bases). Looked up from germline, CDR1 is SGHRS and CDR2 is YFSETQ. V gave up 4 bases and J gave up 0 bases, with 11 bases separating them. The CDR3 spans 15 residues. Here the CDR3 reads CASSTGAFSGNTIYF. As DNA, the CDR3 is TGCGCCAGCAGCACCGGGGCCTTCTCTGGAAACACCATATATTTT.

This clonotype was counted only a few times. The J gene is TRBJ2-3, the V gene TRBV7-9, with 11 bases aligning to TRBD2. V was clipped by 4 bases and J by 3 bases; unmatched bases: 6. CDR1 is SEHNR and CDR2 is FQNEAQ in the germline V gene (reference sequence). This CDR3 contains 16 residues. The CDR3 region is CASSSSGGPGTDTQYF. As DNA, the CDR3 is TGTGCCAGCAGCTCTAGCGGGGGGCCCGGGACAGATACGCAGTATTTT.

This sequence joins TRBV19 and TRBJ2-5; D is undetermined. CDR1 LNHDA and CDR2 SQIVND come from the germline V gene (reference sequence). The V end lost 1 base, the J end lost 9 bases, and 6 bases lay between the germline ends. CDR3 length: 11 amino acids. The chain's CDR3 is CASSIGMAQYF. DNA of the CDR3: TGTGCCAGTAGTATAGGTATGGCCCAGTACTTC.

The V gene is TRBV19, the J gene TRBJ2-2; 8 bases match TRBD1. This CDR3 comprises 15 residues. The J segment lost 6 bases and the V segment lost 4 bases, leaving 7 bases of the junction unmatched. CDR1 LNHDA and CDR2 SQIVND come from the germline V gene (reference sequence). DNA of the CDR3: TGTGCCAGTAGTAGAATTCGGACAGGGCCCGGGGAGCTGTTTTTT. Amino acids: CASSRIRTGPGELFF.

This clonotype was picked up a small number of times. The chain carries TRBV10-3 and TRBJ2-2, with D hard to call. Germline CDR1 and CDR2: ENHRY and SYGVKD. With 0 bases removed from V and 3 bases from J, the gap between germline ends came to 8 bases. CDR3 length equals 15 residues. For the CDR3, the DNA is TGTGCCATCAGTGAGTCTGCTGGGTACACCGGGGAGCTGTTTTTT. This translates into CAISESAGYTGELFF.

This clonotype was seen a handful of times. This sequence joins TRBV18 and TRBJ2-5, with 7 bases identical to TRBD2. Trimming removed 0 bases from V and 1 base from J; junction bases left unmatched: 5. Germline V lookup: CDR1 KGHSH, CDR2 LQKENI. The CDR3 has 16 residues. The CDR3 sequence: CASSPPSGGVQETQYF. CDR3 sequence (DNA): TGTGCCAGCTCACCACCGTCTGGGGGGGTCCAAGAGACCCAGTACTTC.

On this clonotype itself: A much larger clone lies a single base off, so this may be a read error. Since no conserved phenylalanine or tryptophan closes the CDR3, a read error is the likely cause. The genes are TRBV5-1 and TRBJ1-4; D may be TRBD1 (6 bases). This CDR3 comprises 14 residues. The V end was cut by 0 bases, the J end by 7 bases, with 10 bases between. Germline values: CDR1 SGHRS, CDR2 YFSETQ. CDR3 protein: CASSLGTGSEKLFS. Here the CDR3 DNA reads TGCGCCAGCAGCTTGGGCACAGGGAGTGAAAAACTGTTTTCT.

V and J are TRBV10-3 and TRBJ2-5, with 7 bases matching TRBD2. Germline V gene data show CDR1 as ENHRY and CDR2 as SYGVKD. With 6 bases clipped from V and 1 base from J, the junction kept 5 bases outside the gene matches. The CDR3 runs 14 residues. CDR3 in DNA: TGTGCCATCAGGGGCGGGGGAGCCCAAGAGACCCAGTACTTC. Its protein is CAIRGGGAQETQYF.

The V gene is TRBV28, the J gene TRBJ2-7, with D perhaps matching TRBD1 (7 bases). CDR1 and CDR2 (germline): MDHEN, SYDVKM. Trimming took off 6 bases at V and 1 base at J, with 13 bases between the two ends. The CDR3 runs 14 residues. The CDR3 nucleotides are TGTGCCAGCAGCTCGGGGGACAGATCCTACGAGCAGTACTTC. This gives the protein CASSSGDRSYEQYF.

This clonotype was counted only a few times. The V call is TRBV5-1, the J call TRBJ2-3; D remains ambiguous. Germline CDR1 reads SGHRS; CDR2 reads YFSETQ. Trimming took 1 base from V and 4 from J, leaving 7 bases between them. The CDR3 contains 13 residues. In nucleotides, the CDR3 is TGCGCCAGCAGCTTGATGGTCTCAGATACGCAGTATTTT. Residues: CASSLMVSDTQYF.

This clonotype appeared a few times. The V call is TRBV4-1, the J call TRBJ2-1; no definite D call. This CDR3 region has 14 residues. V lost 3 bases and J lost 2, with 8 bases in between. From germline, CDR1 is MGHRA and CDR2 YSYEKL. The CDR3 sequence: CASSHKNPYNEQFF. CDR3 bases: TGCGCCAGCAGCCACAAGAACCCCTACAATGAGCAGTTCTTC.

The chain is built from TRBV10-3 and TRBJ1-4; 11 positions match TRBD1. CDR1 ENHRY and CDR2 SYGVKD come from the germline V gene. There are 15 residues in the CDR3. Trimming at V came to 6 bases and at J to 8 bases, leaving 8 bases not matched to a gene. The CDR3 is CAIRPDRGLGEKLFF. The CDR3 DNA reads TGTGCCATCAGACCGGACAGGGGGCTAGGGGAAAAACTGTTTTTT.

Worth noting for this clonotype: The junction departs from germline at one end; a sequencing error may be responsible. The chain employs TRBV18 and TRBJ2-7, with D uncertain. CDR1 and CDR2 from the germline V gene are KGHSH and LQKENI. This CDR3 region has 16 residues. CDR3: CASSPPGPRSSYEQYF. In DNA, the CDR3 is TGTGCGAGCTCACCACCCGGGCCGCGAAGCTCCTACGAGCAGTACTTC.

This clonotype was found many times. This rearrangement joins TRBV30 to TRBJ2-7; D gene unclear. The CDR3 sequence is 11 residues long. Deletions cut 3 bases from V and 7 bases from J, with 10 bases between. Per germline, CDR1 GTSNPN and CDR2 SVGIG (reference sequence). The DNA for the CDR3 is TGTGCCTGGAGCGGGTTTGAGGAGCAGTACTTC. It encodes CAWSGFEEQYF. The variable domain in full, completed from reference TRBV30 and TRBJ2-7, reads SQTIHQWPATLVQPVGSPLSLECTVEGTSNPNLYWYRQAAGRGLQLLFYSVGIGQISSEVPQNLSASRPQDRQFILSSKKLLLSDSGFYLCAWSGFEEQYFGPGTRLTVT.

The chain has TRBV7-8 and TRBJ2-5; D is possibly TRBD1 (6 bases). Per the germline V gene, CDR1 is SGHVS and CDR2 is FQNEAQ. Trimming left V 3 bases short and J 1 base short, with 21 bases between. The CDR3 loop spans 18 amino acids. The CDR3 DNA is TGTGCCAGCAGCTTCCAACTTGCACATACAGGGTTCCAAGAGACCCAGTACTTC. It is translated as CASSFQLAHTGFQETQYF.